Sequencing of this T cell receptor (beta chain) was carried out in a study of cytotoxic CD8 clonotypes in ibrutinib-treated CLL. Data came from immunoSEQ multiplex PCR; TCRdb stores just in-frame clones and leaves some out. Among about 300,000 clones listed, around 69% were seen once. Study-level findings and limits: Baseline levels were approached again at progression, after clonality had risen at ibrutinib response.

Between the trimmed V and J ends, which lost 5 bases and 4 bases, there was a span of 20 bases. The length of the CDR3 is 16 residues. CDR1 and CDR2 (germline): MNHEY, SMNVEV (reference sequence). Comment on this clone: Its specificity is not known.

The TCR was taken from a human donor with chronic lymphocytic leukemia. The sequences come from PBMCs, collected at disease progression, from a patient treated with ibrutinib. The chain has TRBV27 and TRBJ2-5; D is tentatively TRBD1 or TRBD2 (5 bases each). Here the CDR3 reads CASSRGRLLTIETQYF. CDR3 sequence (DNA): TGTGCCAGCAGTCGGGGACGCCTACTTACAATAGAGACCCAGTACTTC.